The 6 T cell receptor beta chains given below trace back to one sample, sequenced in a study of T cells after yellow fever vaccination. TCRdb re-derived calls from the 5' RACE reads in MiXCR, one entry per CDR3 protein. The sample lists nearly 350,000 distinct CDR3 sequences; roughly 8% were seen once. Specimen: PBMCs, collected roughly 45 days after the first yellow fever vaccination. The source is a man between 18 and 29 years old who received the YFV17D yellow fever vaccine.

This clonotype has ten or more counts. The V and J genes are TRBV10-3 and TRBJ1-1; D gene uncertain. Between the trimmed V and J ends, which lost 6 bases and 2 bases, there was a span of 13 bases. Germline V gene lookup returns CDR1 ENHRY and CDR2 SYGVKD. CDR3 length equals 14 residues. For the CDR3, the DNA is TGTGCCATCAGGGGGTTTGGGCCCAACACTGAAGCTTTCTTT. Its protein product is CAIRGFGPNTEAFF.

This clonotype was seen a few times. The CDR3 DNA reads TGCAGTGCTAGAGATCCGGGGGCAACCTACGAGCAGTACTTC. Protein sequence: CSARDPGATYEQYF. The chain carries TRBV20-1 and TRBJ2-7, with D perhaps given as TRBD1 or TRBD2 (6 bases each). The germline V gene has CDR1 DFQATT and CDR2 SNEGSKA (reference sequence). V lost 0 bases, J lost 2 bases, and 11 bases lay in between. The CDR3 sequence is 14 residues long.

This clonotype was counted at least ten times. The chain joins TRBV29-1 to TRBJ1-2; D not resolved. Between the trimmed V and J ends, which lost 4 bases and 8 bases, there was a span of 11 bases. The length of the CDR3 is 11 residues. The germline gives CDR1 SQVTM, CDR2 ANQGSEA. CDR3 loop: CSVAADTGYTF. For the CDR3, the DNA is TGCAGCGTTGCCGCTGACACCGGCTACACCTTC.

A few counts support this clonotype. The rearrangement links TRBV7-3 to TRBJ2-2; 7 nucleotides agree with TRBD2. CDR1 is SGHTA and CDR2 is FQGTGA in the germline V gene. The CDR3 runs 17 residues. V lost 0 bases, J lost 0 bases, and 4 bases stayed unmatched. CDR3 region: CASSLTSRGANTGELFF. The CDR3 bases are TGTGCCAGCAGCTTAACATCACGGGGGGCGAACACCGGGGAGCTGTTTTTT.

Many counts were recorded for this clonotype. V is TRBV7-8 and J is TRBJ2-7; 8 positions agree with TRBD1. Looked up from germline, CDR1 is SGHVS and CDR2 is FQNEAQ. The junction had 13 bases not matched to a gene; V was cut back by 3 bases and J by 9 bases. CDR3 length equals 15 residues. The CDR3 spells CASSLGPGQGILQYV. The CDR3 DNA is TGTGCCAGCAGCTTGGGGCCCGGACAGGGAATATTGCAGTACGTC.

This clonotype was recorded a few times. J is TRBJ2-1 and V is TRBV24-1, with 12 nucleotides matching TRBD2. Germline CDR1 reads KGHDR; CDR2 reads SFDVKD. The J segment lost 8 bases and the V segment lost 2 bases, leaving 6 bases of the junction unmatched. The length of the CDR3 is 16 residues. CDR3 coding DNA: TGTGCCACCAGTGATTACCTAGCGGGGGGGCGAGATGAGCAGTTCTTC. This gives the protein CATSDYLAGGRDEQFF.